This T cell receptor (beta chain) is drawn from a study of regulatory T cells in long-lasting Graves disease. Time point here: newly diagnosed GD, antithyroid drugs for less than 3 months. PBMC RNA was the source of the TCR library. This clonotype came up a few times. Arm-PCR of CDR3 regions and iRepertoire HTBI primers were used to build TCR beta libraries. Each CDR3 protein gets one entry after TCRdb re-called the multiplex PCR reads with MiXCR. This table holds 410,000 or so distinct CDR3 sequences, approximately 15% found once. The sample was also reused in another study, on T cells in Graves' hyperthyroidism and ophthalmopathy.

Sequenced material: peripheral blood mononuclear cells (PBMCs), taken at new diagnosis, from a patient treated with antithyroid drugs. This TCR came from a woman aged 25 to 45 with Graves disease.

CDR3 protein: CASSRVRQGAHGELFF. The CDR3 DNA reads as TGCGCCAGCAGCCGCGTAAGACAGGGGGCTCACGGGGAGCTGTTTTTT. The V and J genes are TRBV4-1 and TRBJ2-2; 10 nucleotides align to TRBD1. Trimming at V came to 4 bases and at J to 7 bases, leaving 9 bases not matched to a gene. Germline CDR1 reads MGHRA; CDR2 reads YSYEKL. This CDR3 has 16 amino acids.